The 18 T cell receptor beta chains reported below all come from one sample, sequenced in a study of T cell responses to AZD1222 COVID-19 vaccine. Assay used: immunoSEQ multiplex PCR; TCRdb lists only in-frame clones, some missing. This table has about 180,000 clones, around 88% appearing once. Here the sequenced sample was peripheral blood, taken on day 0 of AZD1222 vaccination. Every receptor here comes from an adult in good health.

The genes are TRBV30 and TRBJ1-1; D is ambiguous. Germline assignment: CDR1 GTSNPN and CDR2 SVGIG (reference sequence). This CDR3 contains 13 residues. Trimming took off 6 bases at V and 4 bases at J, with 15 bases between the two ends. This CDR3 is CACGVVRGTEAFF. In nucleotides, the CDR3 is TGTGCCTGCGGGGTAGTCCGCGGCACTGAAGCTTTCTTT.

The chain uses TRBV6-5 and TRBJ1-5, with a tentative D call TRBD1 (5 bases). V lost 5 bases and J lost 7, with 12 bases in between. The CDR3 loop spans 13 amino acids. CDR1 and CDR2 (germline): MNHEY, SVGAGI. DNA for the CDR3: TGTGCCAGCAGTCCGGCAGGGTGGCAGCCCCAGCATTTT. Translated: CASSPAGWQPQHF.

The rearrangement links TRBV7-2 to TRBJ2-3; D call uncertain. Germline V gives CDR1 SGHTA, CDR2 FQGNSA. The V gene lost 8 bases and the J gene lost 2 bases, with 20 bases spanning the gap. The CDR3 contains 16 residues. This chain's CDR3 is CASCDTVGLITDTQYF. The CDR3 DNA follows: TGTGCCAGCTGCGACACCGTCGGCCTGATCACAGATACGCAGTATTTT.

V and J are TRBV11-2 and TRBJ2-6, with no clear D. Trimming shortened V by 5 bases and J by 1 base, and 6 bases separated the two germline ends. CDR1 and CDR2 from the germline V gene are SGHAT and FQNNGV. This CDR3 region has 14 residues. In nucleotides, the CDR3 is TGTGCCAGCAGCCCGATATCTGGGGCCAACGTCCTGACTTTC. Amino acid sequence: CASSPISGANVLTF.

The rearrangement links TRBV5-5 to TRBJ1-1; D gene ambiguous. The CDR3 length is 12 residues. Deletions cut 2 bases from V and 5 bases from J, with 7 bases between. CDR1 and CDR2 (germline): SGHKS, YYEKEE (reference sequence). The CDR3 here is CASSFAVTEAFF. The DNA for the CDR3 is TGTGCCAGCAGCTTCGCTGTTACTGAAGCTTTCTTT. The full variable domain, with the rest looked up from reference TRBV5-5 and TRBJ1-1, is DAGVTQSPTHLIKTRGQQVTLRCSPISGHKSVSWYQQVLGQGPQFIFQYYEKEERGRGNFPDRFSARQFPNYSSELNVNALLLGDSALYLCASSFAVTEAFFGQGTRLTVV.

V usage is TRBV19 and J usage is TRBJ2-3; 14 bases are a match to TRBD2. Unmatched junction bases numbered 8, after V lost 9 bases and J lost 0 bases. Germline V gene sequence: CDR1 LNHDA, CDR2 SQIVND (reference sequence). The CDR3 extends over 17 amino acids. The CDR3 sequence is CARPGLAGEPSTDTQYF. CDR3 nucleotides: TGTGCCAGGCCGGGACTAGCGGGGGAACCTAGCACAGATACGCAGTATTTT.

The chain is built from TRBV30 and TRBJ2-7; 9 bases are a match to TRBD1. Trimming at V came to 1 base and at J to 3 bases, leaving 4 bases not matched to a gene. There are 14 residues in the CDR3. Germline CDR1 and CDR2: GTSNPN and SVGIG (reference sequence). CDR3: CAWSGGDRVYEQYF. The CDR3 DNA sequence: TGTGCCTGGAGTGGCGGGGACAGGGTCTACGAGCAGTACTTC.

The rearrangement joins TRBV11-2 to TRBJ1-4; D possibly corresponds to TRBD1 (6 bases). Germline CDR1 is SGHAT and CDR2 is FQNNGV. This CDR3 comprises 15 residues. The V end lost 2 bases, the J end lost 8 bases, and 15 bases lay between the germline ends. CDR3 DNA: TGTGCCAGCAGCTTACGGGGAGGGGGAGTGGAAAAACTGTTTTTT. This codes for CASSLRGGGVEKLFF.

The table lists this clone with a count of one. The chain uses TRBV9 and TRBJ2-6, with unresolved D. The CDR3 spans 14 residues. Trimming took off 5 bases at V and 6 bases at J, with 12 bases between the two ends. Germline CDR1 is SGDLS and CDR2 is YYNGEE. DNA for the CDR3: TGTGCCAGCAGTGAACTGTCGGAGGCCAACGTCCTGACTTTC. Protein: CASSELSEANVLTF.

This sequence joins TRBV28 and TRBJ1-2; D might be TRBD1 (5 bases). Trimming removed 5 bases from V and 9 bases from J, with 19 bases in between. Germline V gene sequence: CDR1 MDHEN, CDR2 SYDVKM. CDR3 size: 14 residues. The CDR3 DNA reads TGTGCCAGCAGTATCGGGACCCAGGATATGAGCTACACCTTC. Its protein product is CASSIGTQDMSYTF.

The gene calls are TRBV5-1 and TRBJ1-2; 7 nucleotides line up with TRBD1. Germline V CDR1 and CDR2: SGHRS, YFSETQ. With V trimmed by 4 bases and J by 4 bases, 19 bases remained unmatched. The length of the CDR3 is 18 residues. The CDR3 loop reads CASSRILQRQGRRYGYTF. In nucleotides, the CDR3 is TGCGCCAGCAGCCGCATACTCCAGCGACAGGGAAGGCGCTATGGCTACACCTTC. Complete variable domain (other parts from reference TRBV5-1 and TRBJ1-2): KAGVTQTPRYLIKTRGQQVTLSCSPISGHRSVSWYQQTPGQGLQFLFEYFSETQRNKGNFPGRFSGRQFSNSRSEMNVSTLELGDSALYLCASSRILQRQGRRYGYTFGSGTRLTVV.

This clone appeared a single time. This chain links TRBV29-1 with TRBJ2-5; TRBD1 matches at 7 bases. The CDR3 has 13 amino acids. The trim removed 6 bases at V and 4 bases at J, leaving 8 bases unmatched. CDR1 is SQVTM, CDR2 ANQGSEA, per germline. The CDR3 DNA reads TGCAGCGTCGAGGGGGCAGGGGGAGAGACCCAGTACTTC. Protein: CSVEGAGGETQYF. The full variable domain, with the rest looked up from reference TRBV29-1 and TRBJ2-5, is SAVISQKPSRDICQRGTSLTIQCQVDSQVTMMFWYRQQPGQSLTLIATANQGSEATYESGFVIDKFPISRPNLTFSTLTVSNMSPEDSSIYLCSVEGAGGETQYFGPGTRLLVL.

Comments on this clone: At the DNA level, this CDR3 is encoded by other sequences in the same sample as well. The chain uses TRBV5-1 and TRBJ1-2; the match to TRBD1 covers 9 bases. The V segment lost 4 bases and the J segment 2 bases; nucleotides outside the gene matches: 3. The CDR3 loop spans 14 amino acids. The germline CDR1 and CDR2 sequences are SGHRS and YFSETQ. CDR3 in DNA: TGCGCCAGCAGCCCCGGGACAGGGAACTATGGCTACACCTTC. Translating it yields CASSPGTGNYGYTF.

This clone was counted only a few times. The J gene is TRBJ2-3, the V gene TRBV9, with TRBD1 matching 12 bases. Germline V gene sequence: CDR1 SGDLS, CDR2 YYNGEE. This CDR3 has 18 residues. The V gene end was trimmed by 3 bases and the J gene end by 0 bases; junction bases not matched to a gene: 8. Here the CDR3 reads CASSALGTGGPSTDTQYF. In DNA, the CDR3 is TGTGCCAGCAGCGCCCTAGGGACAGGGGGCCCGAGCACAGATACGCAGTATTTT.

The chain employs TRBV6-2 or TRBV6-3 and TRBJ2-2; D might be TRBD1 (6 bases). The V gene lost 2 bases and the J gene lost 3 bases, with 19 bases spanning the gap. Germline-derived CDR1 and CDR2 are MNHEY and SVGEGT. The CDR3 is 18 amino acids. CDR3 in DNA: TGTGCCAGCAGTTACCGCAGGGGCGAAGAACTCTACACCGGGGAGCTGTTTTTT. Its translation is CASSYRRGEELYTGELFF.

This clone has only one observation. The CDR3 sequence is CASGIYRVSGANVLTF. CDR3 bases: TGTGCCAGCGGGATTTATAGGGTCTCTGGGGCCAACGTCCTGACTTTC. The V gene is TRBV27, the J gene TRBJ2-6; D is unclear. The CDR3 contains 16 residues. Trimming took off 8 bases at V and 0 bases at J, with 14 bases between the two ends. Per germline, CDR1 MNHEY and CDR2 SMNVEV (reference sequence).

The chain uses TRBV19 and TRBJ2-3; 8 nucleotides align to TRBD2. There are 14 residues in the CDR3. Per germline, CDR1 LNHDA and CDR2 SQIVND (reference sequence). V shed 3 bases and J 6 bases; nucleotides not matched to a gene: 5. The CDR3 DNA reads as TGTGCCAGTAGTATTGTAGCGGGGCAGGATACGCAGTATTTT. Translating it yields CASSIVAGQDTQYF. The entire variable domain, with the rest obtained from reference TRBV19 and TRBJ2-3, is as follows: DGGITQSPKYLFRKEGQNVTLSCEQNLNHDAMYWYRQDPGQGLRLIYYSQIVNDFQKGDIAEGYSVSREKKESFPLTVTSAQKNPTAFYLCASSIVAGQDTQYFGPGTRLTVL.

V is TRBV3-1 (or the pseudogene TRBV3-2) and J is TRBJ2-5; 7 nucleotides agree with TRBD1. J gave up 0 bases and V 2 bases, and 3 bases lay outside the gene matches. CDR3 length: 15 amino acids. Germline V gene data show CDR1 as LGHDT and CDR2 as YNNKEL (reference sequence). CDR3 sequence reads: CASSQRDSNQETQYF. The CDR3 region has the DNA TGTGCCAGCAGCCAACGGGACAGCAACCAAGAGACCCAGTACTTC.